This T cell receptor beta chain was captured by sequencing in a study of blood T cell repertoires in COVID-19. Study-level background: Both acute and convalescent COVID-19 samples were obtained from the United States, Italy and Spain. From T cells, B-cell-depleted T cells, or PBMCs came the material, which was cDNA or gDNA.

Authors' data handling: Reference gene primer amplification gave nucleated cell count estimates. Using immunoSEQ multiplex PCR, the repertoire was profiled, and TCRdb retains in-frame clones only, with some absent. V, J and clone size derive from that table, while D and trimming were established from the DNA sequence. Of some 120,000 clones detected, approximately 82% appear once; the ten largest clones hold more than 3%. The germline CDR1 and CDR2 sequences are SGHRS and YFSETQ. This CDR3 is built from 15 residues. V lost 4 bases, J lost 4 bases, and 8 bases stayed unmatched. This chain connects TRBV5-1 to TRBJ2-3; 8 bases map to TRBD1. The source is a woman in her forties or fifties with acute or convalescent COVID-19. The source material was peripheral blood. The CDR3 sequence: CASSPDRVVADTQYF. CDR3 DNA: TGCGCCAGCAGCCCGGACAGGGTAGTGGCAGATACGCAGTATTTT.